The sequence of this TCR beta chain was determined in a study of T-cell memory formation after mild COVID-19. Overall study results and limits: CD4+ contracting clones were found mainly in CM and EM, and CD8+ ones in EMRA. Within pre-infection memory, some responding clones were found, suggesting cross-reactive memory joined.

5'RACE, which relied on constant-segment primers, yielded TCR alpha and TCR beta cDNA libraries carrying sample barcodes and UMIs. TCRdb called the 5' RACE reads again in MiXCR, with one record for every CDR3 protein. The repertoire holds 400,000 to 550,000 distinct CDR3 sequences, with roughly 25% as singletons. This CDR3 region has 14 residues. Trimming removed 5 bases at V and 4 bases at J, with 12 bases between. Germline CDR1 and CDR2: SGHTA and FQGNSA. This clonotype was counted between two and nine times. The antigen is undetermined. Input material: PBMCs or a T cell subset sorted from them (not recorded which). The chain recombines TRBV7-2 with TRBJ2-1; perhaps TRBD2 as D (7 bases). The clonotype was recovered from an adult woman who had mild COVID-19 (a few samples of this study predate the infection). Cell type and time point are not known. The CDR3 DNA is TGTGCCAGCAGCAGAGGGGGGGGATACAATGAGCAGTTCTTC. It specifies CASSRGGGYNEQFF.